Shown below are 23 T cell receptor beta chains from a single sample sequenced in a study of blood T cell repertoires in COVID-19 (dated by TCRdb to between 2020 and 2021). The library was made by the immunoSEQ multiplex PCR assay. TCRdb's version of the immuneACCESS table is confined to in-frame rearrangements and falls short of the full clone set. An unresolved V gene accounts for under half of the shortfall where checked; the remainder is of unknown origin. The sample table lists approximately 160,000 clones, roughly 84% of them with a count of one. Of the sample, roughly 8% is held by the ten largest clones. Sequencing was done on a sample of PBMCs or T cells enriched from blood (not recorded which). These receptor sequences come from a woman aged 45 to 65 who had recovered from COVID-19.

The chain joins TRBV2 to TRBJ1-4, with D tentatively TRBD1 (6 bases). Germline-derived CDR1 and CDR2 are SNHLY and FYNNEI. Trimming took 6 bases from V and 3 from J, leaving 14 bases between them. This CDR3 has 15 amino acids. The CDR3 protein is CASRVWGGPNEKLFF. The CDR3 nucleotides read TGTGCCAGCAGGGTCTGGGGGGGGCCTAATGAAAAACTGTTTTTT. Variable domain in full (rest from reference TRBV2 and TRBJ1-4): EPEVTQTPSHQVTQMGQEVILRCVPISNHLYFYWYRQILGQKVEFLVSFYNNEISEKSEIFDDQFSVERPDGSNFTLKIRSTKLEDSAMYFCASRVWGGPNEKLFFGSGTQLSVL.

The gene calls are TRBV19 and TRBJ1-5, with D perhaps matching TRBD1 (6 bases). The CDR3 has 15 residues. Trimming shortened V by 6 bases and J by 2 bases, and 14 bases separated the two germline ends. The germline gives CDR1 LNHDA, CDR2 SQIVND (reference sequence). The CDR3 bases are TGTGCCAGTAGCCCCGGGACATTCGGCAATCAGCCCCAGCATTTT. Residues: CASSPGTFGNQPQHF.

The chain uses TRBV7-3 and TRBJ2-7; 9 nucleotides match TRBD2. V lost 5 bases, J lost 3 bases, and 5 bases stayed unmatched. Germline CDR1 SGHTA, CDR2 FQGTGA. This CDR3 comprises 14 residues. CDR3 bases: TGTGCCAGCAGCGCCGGGACTAGCAACTACGAGCAGTACTTC. Translated: CASSAGTSNYEQYF.

The rearrangement links TRBV7-9 to TRBJ2-5, with 8 bases fitting TRBD2. CDR3 length: 16 residues. Per germline, CDR1 SEHNR and CDR2 FQNEAQ (reference sequence). V was pared by 4 bases and J by 0 bases, with 7 bases of the junction left unmatched. CDR3 in DNA: TGTGCCAGCAGCTCGGGGGCTAGCGGGTACCAAGAGACCCAGTACTTC. It codes for CASSSGASGYQETQYF.

The genes are TRBV6-5 and TRBJ2-7, with a weak D call TRBD2 (5 bases). The CDR3 contains 15 residues. V was clipped by 2 bases and J by 2 bases, with 13 bases between them. CDR1 MNHEY and CDR2 SVGAGI come from the germline V gene. CDR3 amino acids: CASSYEAEGTYEQYF. The CDR3 DNA sequence: TGTGCCAGCAGTTACGAGGCAGAGGGCACCTACGAGCAGTACTTC.

This chain connects TRBV4-2 to TRBJ2-3, with TRBD2 identical over 11 bases. This CDR3 has 17 residues. Germline loops: CDR1 LGHNA, CDR2 YNFKEQ. V shed 0 bases, J shed 6 bases, and the junction held 8 bases outside the gene matches. This chain's CDR3 is CASSQDSGLADFDTQYF. CDR3 DNA: TGTGCCAGCAGCCAAGATTCGGGACTAGCGGACTTCGATACGCAGTATTTT.

The rearrangement uses TRBV25-1 and TRBJ2-2; 12 bases match TRBD1. V dropped 7 bases and J dropped 7; count of bases not matched to a gene: 10. Germline lookup yields CDR1 MGHDK and CDR2 SYGVNS. The CDR3 runs 16 residues. The CDR3 DNA reads as TGTGCCAGCACCACTGGCGGGACAGGGGGCATCGGGGAGCTGTTTTTT. This encodes CASTTGGTGGIGELFF.

The count of this clone is one. The chain carries TRBV27 and TRBJ2-7, with TRBD2 identical over 8 bases. CDR1 and CDR2 from the germline V gene are MNHEY and SMNVEV (reference sequence). V lost 6 bases to trimming and J lost 2 bases; unmatched junction nucleotides: 12. The CDR3 is 16 amino acids. The CDR3 bases are TGTGCCAGCAGCATTATCGGGGGGGGCGGGACCTACGAGCAGTACTTC. It encodes CASSIIGGGGTYEQYF.

The J gene is TRBJ2-1, the V gene TRBV7-2, with TRBD2 as a possible D gene (5 bases). Trimming removed 2 bases at V and 5 bases at J, with 10 bases between. The CDR3 spans 14 residues. Per germline, CDR1 SGHTA and CDR2 FQGNSA. CDR3 in amino acids: CASSLQLGNNEQFF. CDR3 coding DNA: TGTGCCAGCAGCTTACAACTAGGGAACAATGAGCAGTTCTTC.

The chain has TRBV19 and TRBJ1-4; D uncertain. Germline lookup yields CDR1 LNHDA and CDR2 SQIVND (reference sequence). Trimming took 6 bases from V and 8 from J, leaving 13 bases between them. This CDR3 is built from 13 residues. As DNA, the CDR3 is TGTGCCAGTAGCGGGGTCTACCGGGAAAAACTGTTTTTT. Protein sequence: CASSGVYREKLFF.

This clone came up a few times. The chain joins TRBV7-3 to TRBJ2-1, with 7 bases identical to TRBD1. V dropped 5 bases and J dropped 5; count of bases not matched to a gene: 6. Germline V gene sequence: CDR1 SGHTA, CDR2 FQGTGA. The CDR3 is 14 amino acids. The CDR3 loop is CASSTSGQNNEQFF. CDR3 nucleotides: TGTGCCAGCAGCACGTCGGGACAGAACAATGAGCAGTTCTTC.

The DNA for the CDR3 is TGTGCCAGCAGCTTACTGGGTGAGGTATCACCCCTCCACTTT. Amino acids: CASSLLGEVSPLHF. V gene TRBV7-9 combines with J gene TRBJ1-6; the D is unclear. Germline CDR1 and CDR2: SEHNR and FQNEAQ (reference sequence). V lost 2 bases and J 10 bases, leaving 12 bases between the germline ends. There are 14 residues in the CDR3. Full variable domain (missing parts from reference TRBV7-9 and TRBJ1-6): DTGVSQNPRHKITKRGQNVTFRCDPISEHNRLYWYRQTLGQGPEFLTYFQNEAQLEKSRLLSDRFSAERPKGSFSTLEIQRTEQGDSAMYLCASSLLGEVSPLHFGNGTRLTVT.

This chain connects TRBV28 to TRBJ2-7; the match to TRBD2 covers 12 bases. The V segment lost 11 bases and the J segment 3 bases; nucleotides outside the gene matches: 5. Germline-derived CDR1 and CDR2 are MDHEN and SYDVKM. The CDR3 loop spans 13 amino acids. CDR3 protein: CAVGTSGLYEQYF. The CDR3 nucleotides read TGTGCCGTGGGGACTAGCGGGCTCTACGAGCAGTACTTC.

CDR3 loop: CASSIETGQGIPPQHF. The DNA for the CDR3 is TGTGCCAGTAGTATAGAGACCGGACAGGGGATTCCGCCCCAGCATTTT. V gene TRBV19 combines with J gene TRBJ1-5, with 9 bases lining up with TRBD1. CDR1 and CDR2 from the germline V gene are LNHDA and SQIVND (reference sequence). The CDR3 runs 16 residues. J was trimmed by 9 bases and V by 0 bases; bases with no gene match: 9.

The chain couples TRBV6-5 to TRBJ1-6; D possibly corresponds to TRBD1 (6 bases). This CDR3 is built from 14 residues. Looked up from germline, CDR1 is MNHEY and CDR2 is SVGAGI. The V and J ends lost 7 bases and 6 bases respectively, with 13 bases between them. The CDR3 spells CASKLDRINSPLHF. CDR3 in DNA: TGTGCCAGCAAACTAGACAGGATTAATTCACCCCTCCACTTT.

The chain uses TRBV24-1 and TRBJ2-7; a possible D gene is TRBD1 (6 bases). CDR1 and CDR2 (germline): KGHDR, SFDVKD. The CDR3 consists of 14 residues. Trimming cost V 1 base and J 5 bases, with 11 bases left between them. DNA for the CDR3: TGTGCCACCAGTGATTTTTCCAGGGACAACGAGCAGTACTTC. It is translated as CATSDFSRDNEQYF.

V is TRBV10-1 and J is TRBJ1-5, with TRBD1 matching over 11 bases. J lost 2 bases, V lost 6 bases, and 15 bases had no gene match. The germline CDR1 and CDR2 sequences are WNHNN and SYGVQD (reference sequence). This CDR3 is 19 amino acids long. In DNA form, the CDR3 reads TGCGCCAGCAGGGACCGGGACAGGGGGGTACTTGTGGGCAATCAGCCCCAGCATTTT. Protein sequence: CASRDRDRGVLVGNQPQHF.

The CDR3 loop is CATSDLWQSEGYTF. The CDR3 DNA is TGTGCCACCAGTGATTTATGGCAGTCAGAAGGCTACACCTTC. V gene TRBV24-1 combines with J gene TRBJ1-2, with D unclear. Trimming stripped 1 base from V and 8 bases from J, with 13 bases between. CDR1 and CDR2 from the germline V gene are KGHDR and SFDVKD. The CDR3 sequence is 14 residues long.

The V call is TRBV4-3, the J call TRBJ2-2; 7 bases line up with TRBD1. CDR3 length: 15 residues. V was clipped by 5 bases and J by 1 base; unmatched bases: 4. The germline CDR1 and CDR2 sequences are LGHNA and YSLEER. Here the CDR3 DNA reads TGCGCCAGCAGCTGGAACAGGGGGAACACCGGGGAGCTGTTTTTT. It codes for CASSWNRGNTGELFF.

The V call is TRBV11-3, the J call TRBJ2-1; D gene unclear. There are 15 residues in the CDR3. The V end lost 8 bases, the J end lost 0 bases, and 14 bases lay between the germline ends. The germline V gene encodes CDR1 SGHNT and CDR2 YENEEA. The CDR3: CASSNKQSSYNEQFF. CDR3 in DNA: TGTGCCAGCTCGAATAAACAAAGCTCCTACAATGAGCAGTTCTTC.

This clone was seen just once. The gene calls are TRBV28 and TRBJ1-2; the D gene is possibly TRBD1 (5 bases). CDR1 MDHEN and CDR2 SYDVKM come from the germline V gene. The CDR3 is 13 amino acids. Trimming stripped 6 bases from V and 3 bases from J, with 11 bases between. DNA of the CDR3: TGTGCCAGCAGGTCAGGGACTCACTATGGCTACACCTTC. Translating it yields CASRSGTHYGYTF.

The chain carries TRBV18 and TRBJ1-6; tentatively, D is TRBD1 (6 bases). Germline V gives CDR1 KGHSH, CDR2 LQKENI. This CDR3 contains 12 residues. Trimming removed 3 bases at V and 15 bases at J, with 12 bases between. The DNA for the CDR3 is TGTGCCAGCTCACCGCAGACAGGACTCCTCCACTTT. It translates to CASSPQTGLLHF.

The chain uses TRBV12-3 or TRBV12-4 and TRBJ1-2; tentative D call: TRBD1 (5 bases). The CDR3 has 12 amino acids. V lost 5 bases and J lost 7, with 11 bases in between. In DNA form, the CDR3 reads TGTGCCAGCAGTGGACAAATAGGTGGCTACACCTTC. As protein: CASSGQIGGYTF.